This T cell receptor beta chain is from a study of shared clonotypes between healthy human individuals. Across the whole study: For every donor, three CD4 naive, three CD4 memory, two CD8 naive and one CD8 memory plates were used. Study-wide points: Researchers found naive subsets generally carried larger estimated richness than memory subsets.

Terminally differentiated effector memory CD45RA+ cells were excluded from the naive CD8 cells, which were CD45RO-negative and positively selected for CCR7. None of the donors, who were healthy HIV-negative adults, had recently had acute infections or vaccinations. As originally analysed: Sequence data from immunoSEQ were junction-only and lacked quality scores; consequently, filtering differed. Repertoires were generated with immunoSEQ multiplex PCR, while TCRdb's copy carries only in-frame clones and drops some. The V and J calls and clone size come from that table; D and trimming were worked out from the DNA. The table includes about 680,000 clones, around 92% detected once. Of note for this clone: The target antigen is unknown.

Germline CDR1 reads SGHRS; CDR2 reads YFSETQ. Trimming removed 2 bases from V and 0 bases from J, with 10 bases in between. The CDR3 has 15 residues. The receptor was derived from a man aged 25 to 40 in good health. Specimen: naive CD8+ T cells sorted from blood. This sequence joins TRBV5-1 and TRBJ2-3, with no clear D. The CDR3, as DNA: TGCGCCAGCAGCTTCTGGACGGATAGCACAGATACGCAGTATTTT. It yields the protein CASSFWTDSTDTQYF.